This T cell receptor beta chain was captured by sequencing in a study of cytomegalovirus exposure and HLA in healthy donors (dated by TCRdb to 2016 to 2017). For the study in its entirety: The 670 or so repertoires of the first cohort and the 110 or so validation repertoires were produced on the same platform, according to a later analysis. The study aimed to test whether signatures of past pathogen exposure could be identified by cataloging public T cell receptors. A separate validation cohort of roughly 110 different subjects was used in addition to the roughly 670-subject first cohort. The study combined high-throughput TCR immunosequencing, statistical association of individual TCRs with disease status, and machine learning to predict cytomegalovirus infection status. Summary of the overall study and its limitations: In both the original and validation cohorts, the classifier was reported to diagnose cytomegalovirus status with high specificity and sensitivity. According to the authors, the approach could potentially be generalized to other disease states and immunological phenotypes. The study gave a list of roughly 150 TCR beta chains associated with cytomegalovirus. A later analysis found that TCRs clustered in the first cohort also tended to co-occur in the roughly 120 validation repertoires, with more than 90% of cluster scores above 0. Most TCR sequences were seen in very few donors, while some public TCRs were found in many individuals. Three of the identified cytomegalovirus-associated TCR beta chains were confirmed in vitro to be specific for cytomegalovirus antigens. A later analysis lacked HLA typing for the validation cohort, so it scored co-occurrence in that cohort across all 110 or so repertoires.

Concerning this clone: No cognate antigen has been identified for it. Per-nucleotide qualities are absent, and no much larger clonotype sits a single base away.

The library was obtained by the immunoSEQ multiplex PCR assay. The authors processed their data as follows. A statistical classification framework was built for diagnosing cytomegalovirus status from the catalog of TCR beta chain sequences. TCRdb retrieved this table from immuneACCESS and kept in-frame rearrangements only. Not all clones are present; in checked studies, unresolved V genes account for under half, and no reason is known for the remainder. That table furnishes V, J and clone size, whereas the DNA furnished D and trimming. Present in this sample are 90,000 to 150,000 clones, about 82% of which were seen just once. 4.5% to 6% of the sample comes from the top ten. Donors formed part of the validation cohort, which comprised over a hundred subjects and was distinct from the first cohort of some 700 subjects. Relative to germline, V is 2 bases shorter and J is 5 bases shorter, with 11 bases between their ends. The CDR3 runs 13 amino acids, cysteine and phenylalanine included. CDR3 DNA only is kept here, 39 bases in frame from base 1. Taken from the germline V gene (reference sequence), the CDR1 and CDR2 loops are SGHNT and YYREEE.

Sequenced sample: PBMCs. This TCR derives from a man aged 18 to 30 in good health and CMV-seronegative. The chain uses TRBV5-4 and TRBJ2-7, with TRBD1 as a weak D call on 6 bases. The CDR3 reads CASSLQGFDEQYF. The nucleotides are TGTGCCAGCAGCTTACAGGGATTCGACGAGCAGTACTTC.